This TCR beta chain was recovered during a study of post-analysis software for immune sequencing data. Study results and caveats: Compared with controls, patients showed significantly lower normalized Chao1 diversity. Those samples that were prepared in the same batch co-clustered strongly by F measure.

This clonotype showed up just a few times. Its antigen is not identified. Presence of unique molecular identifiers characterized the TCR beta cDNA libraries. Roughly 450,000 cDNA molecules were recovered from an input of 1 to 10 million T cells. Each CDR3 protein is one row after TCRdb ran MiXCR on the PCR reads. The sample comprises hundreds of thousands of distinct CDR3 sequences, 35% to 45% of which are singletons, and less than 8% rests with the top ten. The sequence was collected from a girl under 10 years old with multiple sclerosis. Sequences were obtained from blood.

CDR3 region: CASSPGTGLGNIQYF. For the CDR3, the DNA is TGTGCCAGCAGCCCGGGGACAGGGCTAGGAAACATTCAGTACTTC. The genes are TRBV5-5 and TRBJ2-4; 9 nucleotides align to TRBD1. Germline values: CDR1 SGHKS, CDR2 YYEKEE (reference sequence). V lost 4 bases to trimming and J lost 6 bases; unmatched junction nucleotides: 8. The CDR3 consists of 15 residues.